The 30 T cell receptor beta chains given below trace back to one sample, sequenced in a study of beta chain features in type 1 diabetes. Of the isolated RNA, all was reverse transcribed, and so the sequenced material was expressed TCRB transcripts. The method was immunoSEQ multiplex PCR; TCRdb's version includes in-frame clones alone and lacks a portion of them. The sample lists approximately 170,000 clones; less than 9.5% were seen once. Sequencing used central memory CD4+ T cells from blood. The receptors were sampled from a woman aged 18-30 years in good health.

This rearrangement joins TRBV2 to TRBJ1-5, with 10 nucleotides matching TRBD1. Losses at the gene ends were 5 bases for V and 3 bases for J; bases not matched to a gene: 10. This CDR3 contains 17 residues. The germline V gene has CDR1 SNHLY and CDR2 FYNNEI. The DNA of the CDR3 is TGTGCCAGCAGTATCAAACCGGGACAGGGGAACAATCAGCCCCAGCATTTT. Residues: CASSIKPGQGNNQPQHF.

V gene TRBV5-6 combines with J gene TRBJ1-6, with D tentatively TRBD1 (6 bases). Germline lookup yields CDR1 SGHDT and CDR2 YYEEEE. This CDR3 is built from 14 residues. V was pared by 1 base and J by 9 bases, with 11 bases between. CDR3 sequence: CASSLLGAGSPLHF. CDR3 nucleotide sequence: TGTGCCAGCAGCTTGTTGGGGGCAGGTTCACCCCTCCACTTT. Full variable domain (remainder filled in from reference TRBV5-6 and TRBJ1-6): DAGVTQSPTHLIKTRGQQVTLRCSPKSGHDTVSWYQQALGQGPQFIFQYYEEEERQRGNFPDRFSGHQFPNYSSELNVNALLLGDSALYLCASSLLGAGSPLHFGNGTRLTVT.

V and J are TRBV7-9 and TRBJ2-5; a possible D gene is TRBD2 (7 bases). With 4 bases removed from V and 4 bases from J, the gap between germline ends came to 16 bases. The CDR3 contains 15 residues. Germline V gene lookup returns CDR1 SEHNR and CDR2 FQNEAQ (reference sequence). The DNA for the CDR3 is TGTGCCAGCAGCTCTGGCGCGGGGGCGGGAGAGACCCAGTACTTC. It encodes CASSSGAGAGETQYF.

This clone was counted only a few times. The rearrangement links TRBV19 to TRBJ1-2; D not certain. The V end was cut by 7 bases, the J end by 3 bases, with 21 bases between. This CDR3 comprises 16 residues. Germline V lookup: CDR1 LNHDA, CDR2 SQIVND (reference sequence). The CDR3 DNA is TGTGCCAGTAAATCGGAATTCACCTATCGGGACTATGGCTACACCTTC. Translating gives CASKSEFTYRDYGYTF.

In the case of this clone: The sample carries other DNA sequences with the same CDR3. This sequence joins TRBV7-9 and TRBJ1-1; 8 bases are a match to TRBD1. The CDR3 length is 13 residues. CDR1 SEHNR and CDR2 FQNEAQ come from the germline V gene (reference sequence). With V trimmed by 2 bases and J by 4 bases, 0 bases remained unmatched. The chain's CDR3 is CASSLQGATEAFF. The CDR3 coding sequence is TGTGCCAGCAGCTTACAGGGGGCCACTGAAGCTTTCTTT.

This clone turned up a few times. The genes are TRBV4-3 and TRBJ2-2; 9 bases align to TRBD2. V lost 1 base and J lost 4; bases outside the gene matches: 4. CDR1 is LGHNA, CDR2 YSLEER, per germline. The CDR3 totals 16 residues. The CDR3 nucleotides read TGCGCCAGCAGCCAAGCTTTGCGGGGGGGCACCGGGGAGCTGTTTTTT. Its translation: CASSQALRGGTGELFF.

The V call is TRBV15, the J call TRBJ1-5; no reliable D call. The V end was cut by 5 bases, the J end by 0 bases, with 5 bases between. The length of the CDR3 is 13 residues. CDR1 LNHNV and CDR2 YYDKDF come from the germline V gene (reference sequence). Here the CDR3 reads CATSPLSNQPQHF. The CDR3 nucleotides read TGTGCCACCAGCCCCCTTAGCAATCAGCCCCAGCATTTT.

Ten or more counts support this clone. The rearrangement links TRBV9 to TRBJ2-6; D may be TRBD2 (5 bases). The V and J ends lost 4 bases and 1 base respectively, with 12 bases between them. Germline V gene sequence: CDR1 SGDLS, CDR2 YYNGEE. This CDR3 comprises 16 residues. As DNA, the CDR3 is TGTGCCAGCAGCTTTAGGCGAGGGTCTGGGGCCAACGTCCTGACTTTC. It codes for CASSFRRGSGANVLTF.

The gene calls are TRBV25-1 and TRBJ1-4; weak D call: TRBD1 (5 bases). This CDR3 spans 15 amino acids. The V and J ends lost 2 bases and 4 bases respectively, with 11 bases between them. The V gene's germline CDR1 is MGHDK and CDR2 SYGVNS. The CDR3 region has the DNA TGTGCCAGCAGTGAAAACACAGGCGTTAATGAAAAACTGTTTTTT. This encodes CASSENTGVNEKLFF. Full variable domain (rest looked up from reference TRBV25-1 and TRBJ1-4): EADIYQTPRYLVIGTGKKITLECSQTMGHDKMYWYQQDPGMELHLIHYSYGVNSTEKGDLSSESTVSRIRTEHFPLTLESARPSHTSQYLCASSENTGVNEKLFFGSGTQLSVL.

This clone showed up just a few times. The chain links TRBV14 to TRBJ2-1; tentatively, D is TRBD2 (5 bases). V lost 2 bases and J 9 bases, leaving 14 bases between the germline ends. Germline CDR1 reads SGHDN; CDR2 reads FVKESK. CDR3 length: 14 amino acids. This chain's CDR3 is CASSQSNYGGEQFF. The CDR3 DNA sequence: TGTGCCAGCAGCCAATCAAACTATGGAGGTGAGCAGTTCTTC. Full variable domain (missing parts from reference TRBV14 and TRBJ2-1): EAGVTQFPSHSVIEKGQTVTLRCDPISGHDNLYWYRRVMGKEIKFLLHFVKESKQDESGMPNNRFLAERTGGTYSTLKVQPAELEDSGVYFCASSQSNYGGEQFFGPGTRLTVL.

CDR3 sequence reads: CASSWQSSYNEQFF. The CDR3 DNA follows: TGTGCCAGCAGCTGGCAGTCTTCCTACAATGAGCAGTTCTTC. The chain combines TRBV7-9 with TRBJ2-1; unclear D gene. Germline-derived CDR1 and CDR2 are SEHNR and FQNEAQ (reference sequence). The V gene lost 4 bases and the J gene lost 1 base, with 8 bases spanning the gap. CDR3 length equals 14 residues.

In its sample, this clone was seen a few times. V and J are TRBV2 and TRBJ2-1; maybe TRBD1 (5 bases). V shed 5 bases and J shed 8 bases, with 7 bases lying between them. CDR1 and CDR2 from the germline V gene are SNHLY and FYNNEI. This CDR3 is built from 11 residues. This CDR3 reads CASSLGDEQFF. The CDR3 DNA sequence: TGTGCCAGCAGTTTAGGGGATGAGCAGTTCTTC.

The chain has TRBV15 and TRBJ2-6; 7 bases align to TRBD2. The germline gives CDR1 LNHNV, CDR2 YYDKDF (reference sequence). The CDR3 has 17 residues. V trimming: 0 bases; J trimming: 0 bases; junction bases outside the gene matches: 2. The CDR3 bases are TGTGCCACCAGCAGAGAGGGGGGGATCTCTGGGGCCAACGTCCTGACTTTC. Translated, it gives CATSREGGISGANVLTF.

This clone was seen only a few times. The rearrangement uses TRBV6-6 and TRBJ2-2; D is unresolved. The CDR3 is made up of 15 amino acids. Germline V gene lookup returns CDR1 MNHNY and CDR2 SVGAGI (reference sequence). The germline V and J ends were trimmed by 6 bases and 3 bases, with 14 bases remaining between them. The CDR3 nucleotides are TGTGCCAGCAGCTCAAGCGATGGTTACACCGGGGAGCTGTTTTTT. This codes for CASSSSDGYTGELFF.

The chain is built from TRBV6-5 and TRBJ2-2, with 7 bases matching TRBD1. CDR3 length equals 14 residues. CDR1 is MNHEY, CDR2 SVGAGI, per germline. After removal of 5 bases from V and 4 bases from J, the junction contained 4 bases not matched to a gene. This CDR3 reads CASSLTGFTGELFF. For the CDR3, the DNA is TGTGCCAGCAGTCTGACAGGGTTCACCGGGGAGCTGTTTTTT.

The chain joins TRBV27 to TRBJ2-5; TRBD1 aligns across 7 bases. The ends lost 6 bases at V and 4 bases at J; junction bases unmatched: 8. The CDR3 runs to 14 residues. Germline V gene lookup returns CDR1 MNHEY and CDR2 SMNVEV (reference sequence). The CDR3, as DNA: TGTGCCAGCAGCAAGGACAGGTACCTAGAGACCCAGTACTTC. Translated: CASSKDRYLETQYF.

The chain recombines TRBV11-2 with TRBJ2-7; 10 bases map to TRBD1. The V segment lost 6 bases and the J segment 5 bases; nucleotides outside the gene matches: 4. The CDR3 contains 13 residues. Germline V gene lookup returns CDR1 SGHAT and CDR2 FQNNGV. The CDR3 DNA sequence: TGTGCCAGCAGTAGGGACAGGGGAAACGAGCAGTACTTC. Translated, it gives CASSRDRGNEQYF.

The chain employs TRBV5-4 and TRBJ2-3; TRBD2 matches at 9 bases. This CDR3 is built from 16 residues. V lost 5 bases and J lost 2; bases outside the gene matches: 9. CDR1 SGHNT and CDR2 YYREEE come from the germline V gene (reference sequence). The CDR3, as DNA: TGTGCCAGCAGTCCACTGCTAGCGGGGTCCACAGATACGCAGTATTTT. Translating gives CASSPLLAGSTDTQYF.

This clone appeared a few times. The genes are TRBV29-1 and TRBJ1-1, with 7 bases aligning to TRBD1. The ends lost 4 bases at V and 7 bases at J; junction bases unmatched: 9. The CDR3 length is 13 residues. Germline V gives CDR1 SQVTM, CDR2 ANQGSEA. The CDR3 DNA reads TGCAGCGTTGGGGGGCCGGGACAGCTTGAAGCTTTCTTT. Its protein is CSVGGPGQLEAFF. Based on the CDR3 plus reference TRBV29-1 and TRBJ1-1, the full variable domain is SAVISQKPSRDICQRGTSLTIQCQVDSQVTMMFWYRQQPGQSLTLIATANQGSEATYESGFVIDKFPISRPNLTFSTLTVSNMSPEDSSIYLCSVGGPGQLEAFFGQGTRLTVV.

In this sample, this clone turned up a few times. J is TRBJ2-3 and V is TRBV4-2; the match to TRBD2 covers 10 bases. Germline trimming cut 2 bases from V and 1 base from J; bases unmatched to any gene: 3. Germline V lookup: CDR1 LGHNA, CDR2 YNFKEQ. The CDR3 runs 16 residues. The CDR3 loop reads CASSQLAGEGTDTQYF. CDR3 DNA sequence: TGTGCCAGCAGCCAACTAGCGGGAGAGGGCACAGATACGCAGTATTTT.

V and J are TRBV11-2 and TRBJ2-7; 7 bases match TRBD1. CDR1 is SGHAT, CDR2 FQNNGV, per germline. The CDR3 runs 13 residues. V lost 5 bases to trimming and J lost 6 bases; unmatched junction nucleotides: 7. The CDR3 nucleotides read TGTGCCAGCAGCCCAGGGGGAACAGGCGAGCAGTACTTC. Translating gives CASSPGGTGEQYF.

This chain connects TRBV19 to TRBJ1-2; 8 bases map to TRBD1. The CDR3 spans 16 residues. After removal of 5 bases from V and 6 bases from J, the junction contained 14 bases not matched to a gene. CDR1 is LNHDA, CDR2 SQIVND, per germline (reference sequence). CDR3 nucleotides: TGTGCCAGTAGTCGCACAGGGCAGGGGGCGATCGATGGCTACACCTTC. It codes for CASSRTGQGAIDGYTF.

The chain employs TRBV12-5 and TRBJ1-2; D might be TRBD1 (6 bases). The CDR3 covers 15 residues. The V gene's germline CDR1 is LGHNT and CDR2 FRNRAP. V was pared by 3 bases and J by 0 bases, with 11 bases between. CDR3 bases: TGTGCTAGTGGTTTAGGGACAAGAACTAACTATGGCTACACCTTC. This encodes CASGLGTRTNYGYTF.

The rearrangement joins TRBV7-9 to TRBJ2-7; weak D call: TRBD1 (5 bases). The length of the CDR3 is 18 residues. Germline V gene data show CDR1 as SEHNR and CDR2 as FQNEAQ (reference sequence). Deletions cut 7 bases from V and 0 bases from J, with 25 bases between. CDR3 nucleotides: TGTGCCAGCACCCCCGGGCTGGGGCAGGGCCCTCTCTCCTACGAGCAGTACTTC. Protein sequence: CASTPGLGQGPLSYEQYF.

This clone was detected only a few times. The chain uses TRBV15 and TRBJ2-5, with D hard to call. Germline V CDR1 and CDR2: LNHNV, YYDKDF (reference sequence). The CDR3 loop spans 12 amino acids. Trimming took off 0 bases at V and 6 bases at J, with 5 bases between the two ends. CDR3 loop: CATSRDIQTQYF. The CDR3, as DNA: TGTGCCACCAGCAGAGATATCCAGACCCAGTACTTC.

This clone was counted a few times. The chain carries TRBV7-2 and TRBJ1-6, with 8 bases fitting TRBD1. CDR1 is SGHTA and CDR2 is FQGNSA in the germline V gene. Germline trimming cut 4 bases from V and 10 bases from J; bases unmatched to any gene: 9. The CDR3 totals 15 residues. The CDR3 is CASSSQGARGSPLHF. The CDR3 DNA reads TGTGCCAGCAGCTCGCAGGGGGCGAGAGGATCACCCCTCCACTTT.

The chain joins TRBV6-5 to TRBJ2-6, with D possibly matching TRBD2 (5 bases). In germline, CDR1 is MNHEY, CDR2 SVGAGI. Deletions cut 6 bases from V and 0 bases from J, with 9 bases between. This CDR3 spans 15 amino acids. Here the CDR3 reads CASREGYSGANVLTF. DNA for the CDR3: TGTGCCAGCAGAGAGGGTTACTCTGGGGCCAACGTCCTGACTTTC.

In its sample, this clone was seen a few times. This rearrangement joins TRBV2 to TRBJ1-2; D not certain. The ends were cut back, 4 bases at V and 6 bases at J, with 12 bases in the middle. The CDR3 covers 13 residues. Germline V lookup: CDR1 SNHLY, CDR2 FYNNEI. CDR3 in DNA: TGTGCCAGCAGTGGGCAGGCCCTCGATGGCTACACCTTC. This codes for CASSGQALDGYTF.

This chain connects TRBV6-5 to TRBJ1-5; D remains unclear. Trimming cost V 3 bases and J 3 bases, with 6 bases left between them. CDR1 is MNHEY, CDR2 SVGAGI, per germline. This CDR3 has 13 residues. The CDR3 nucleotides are TGTGCCAGCAGTTATTCTTACAATCAGCCCCAGCATTTT. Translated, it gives CASSYSYNQPQHF.

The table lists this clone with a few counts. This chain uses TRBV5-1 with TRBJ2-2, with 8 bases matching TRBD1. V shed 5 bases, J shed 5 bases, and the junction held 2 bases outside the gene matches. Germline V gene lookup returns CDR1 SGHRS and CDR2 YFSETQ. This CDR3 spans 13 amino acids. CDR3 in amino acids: CASRTGVTGELFF. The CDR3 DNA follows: TGCGCCAGCAGGACAGGGGTAACCGGGGAGCTGTTTTTT.